One sample yielded the 20 T cell receptor beta chains listed below, sequenced in a study of ipilimumab plus nivolumab after autologous stem cell transplantation. The repertoire was sequenced with immunoSEQ multiplex PCR; TCRdb's copy has only in-frame clones and lacks some. The table includes tens of thousands of clones, under 85% detected once. Here the sequenced sample was PBMCs, taken in a trial of ipilimumab plus nivolumab as post-transplant consolidation. The receptors stem from a male donor with diffuse large B-cell lymphoma.

The chain recombines TRBV10-3 with TRBJ2-4; D is uncertain. This CDR3 contains 13 residues. Looked up from germline, CDR1 is ENHRY and CDR2 is SYGVKD. V was cut by 0 bases and J by 9 bases, with 9 bases left in between. CDR3 DNA: TGTGCCATCAGTGAGTCGTTAGGAATCATTCAGTACTTC. Amino acids: CAISESLGIIQYF.

This chain connects TRBV4-3 to TRBJ2-2; D gene ambiguous. CDR3 length: 17 residues. The V and J ends lost 4 bases and 2 bases respectively, with 17 bases between them. Germline CDR1 and CDR2: LGHNA and YSLEER. In DNA, the CDR3 is TGCGCCAGCAGCCGGGCCTTCGGTCAGCCCAACACCGGGGAGCTGTTTTTT. It translates to CASSRAFGQPNTGELFF.

J is TRBJ2-7 and V is TRBV11-2, with D perhaps matching TRBD1 or TRBD2 (5 bases each). V was trimmed by 1 base and J by 5 bases, leaving 9 bases between them. CDR1 is SGHAT and CDR2 is FQNNGV in the germline V gene. This CDR3 has 13 residues. The CDR3 reads CASSLVRDHEQYF. The CDR3 nucleotides are TGTGCCAGCAGCTTAGTCAGGGACCACGAGCAGTACTTC. Together with reference TRBV11-2 and TRBJ2-7, the CDR3 gives the full variable domain: EAGVAQSPRYKIIEKRQSVAFWCNPISGHATLYWYQQILGQGPKLLIQFQNNGVVDDSQLPKDRFSAERLKGVDSTLKIQPAKLEDSAVYLCASSLVRDHEQYFGPGTRLTVT.

The chain combines TRBV10-3 with TRBJ2-5; D is possibly TRBD2 (6 bases). The CDR3 spans 13 residues. Germline loops: CDR1 ENHRY, CDR2 SYGVKD. V was clipped by 3 bases and J by 4 bases, with 9 bases between them. The CDR3 spells CAISEPGGETQYF. Here the CDR3 DNA reads TGTGCCATCAGTGAACCCGGGGGAGAGACCCAGTACTTC.

This chain links TRBV30 with TRBJ2-3, with TRBD2 matching over 8 bases. This CDR3 is built from 14 residues. Germline V gives CDR1 GTSNPN, CDR2 SVGIG (reference sequence). Trimming took 3 bases from V and 7 from J; bases not matched to a gene: 9. The CDR3 DNA is TGTGCCTGGAGCTTTGCGGGGGGCCGCCATACGCAGTATTTT. Residues: CAWSFAGGRHTQYF.

The chain couples TRBV27 to TRBJ2-6; TRBD1 might be the D (5 bases). This CDR3 is 16 amino acids long. CDR1 is MNHEY and CDR2 is SMNVEV in the germline V gene (reference sequence). The V and J ends lost 0 bases and 3 bases respectively, with 9 bases between them. The CDR3: CASSLSGVGGANVLTF. As DNA, the CDR3 is TGTGCCAGCAGTTTATCAGGGGTGGGTGGGGCCAACGTCCTGACTTTC.

This clone was seen a single time. The V gene is TRBV5-1, the J gene TRBJ1-2; tentative D call: TRBD1 (5 bases). Germline assignment: CDR1 SGHRS and CDR2 YFSETQ. This CDR3 is 15 amino acids long. Trimming shortened V by 0 bases and J by 7 bases, and 16 bases separated the two germline ends. CDR3 amino acids: CASSLAGREYGGYTF. The CDR3 DNA sequence: TGCGCCAGCAGCTTGGCCGGCAGGGAGTACGGTGGCTACACCTTC.

This chain uses TRBV5-1 with TRBJ2-7, with D possibly TRBD1 on 6 matching bases. Germline loops: CDR1 SGHRS, CDR2 YFSETQ. The CDR3 runs 16 residues. V was clipped by 3 bases and J by 2 bases, with 18 bases between them. The CDR3 DNA reads TGCGCCAGCAGCTCACACACAGGGTACGCGACCTACGAGCAGTACTTC. This encodes CASSSHTGYATYEQYF.

The V call is TRBV13, the J call TRBJ1-6, with D perhaps matching TRBD1 (6 bases). The CDR3 has 14 amino acids. Trimming left V 5 bases short and J 8 bases short, with 13 bases between. In germline, CDR1 is PRHDT, CDR2 FYEKMQ (reference sequence). The CDR3 coding sequence is TGTGCCAGCAGCGAACGACAGGTCGATTCACCCCTCCACTTT. It is translated as CASSERQVDSPLHF.

The chain couples TRBV10-3 to TRBJ1-5; D may be TRBD1 (6 bases). This CDR3 comprises 14 residues. V was cut by 3 bases and J by 5 bases, with 11 bases left in between. The germline V gene has CDR1 ENHRY and CDR2 SYGVKD. CDR3 loop: CAISDSGAHQPQHF. CDR3 DNA sequence: TGTGCCATCAGTGATTCAGGGGCCCATCAGCCCCAGCATTTT.

Here the CDR3 DNA reads TGTGCCAGCAGTGAAGAGACAGCTAATTCACCCCTCCACTTT. Protein: CASSEETANSPLHF. The chain employs TRBV6-1 and TRBJ1-6; tentatively, D is TRBD1 (5 bases). The CDR3 has 14 amino acids. Germline loops: CDR1 MNHNS, CDR2 SASEGT. V was shortened by 1 base and J by 6 bases, with 7 bases between the two germline ends.

The chain employs TRBV25-1 and TRBJ2-3; D is unresolved. This CDR3 is built from 11 residues. The ends were cut back, 7 bases at V and 6 bases at J, with 8 bases in the middle. Germline V lookup: CDR1 MGHDK, CDR2 SYGVNS. CDR3 coding DNA: TGTGCCAGCACTCGAACCGATACGCAGTATTTT. Encoded protein: CASTRTDTQYF.

This clone was detected many times. This chain connects TRBV5-6 to TRBJ1-2; no reliable D call. Germline V gene data show CDR1 as SGHDT and CDR2 as YYEEEE. The CDR3 is 15 amino acids. V was pared by 4 bases and J by 2 bases, with 15 bases between. Written as DNA, the CDR3 is TGTGCCAGCAGCCCCCTCTCTGCCCAGAACTATGGCTACACCTTC. Translated: CASSPLSAQNYGYTF.

The chain is built from TRBV11-2 and TRBJ2-2, with D unresolved. The CDR3 has 13 residues. CDR1 is SGHAT and CDR2 is FQNNGV in the germline V gene. The V gene lost 3 bases and the J gene lost 5 bases, with 7 bases spanning the gap. The DNA for the CDR3 is TGTGCCAGCAGCTTCGAGCGAACCGGGGAGCTGTTTTTT. It is translated as CASSFERTGELFF.

J is TRBJ1-3 and V is TRBV27; TRBD1 is a possible D gene (5 bases). CDR3 length: 14 residues. V lost 2 bases and J 0 bases, leaving 5 bases between the germline ends. Germline V lookup: CDR1 MNHEY, CDR2 SMNVEV (reference sequence). The CDR3 here is CASSLQGSGNTIYF. The CDR3 region has the DNA TGTGCCAGCAGTTTACAGGGCTCTGGAAACACCATATATTTT.

The chain couples TRBV5-4 to TRBJ2-5; weak D call: TRBD2 (5 bases). With 5 bases removed from V and 2 bases from J, the gap between germline ends came to 16 bases. This CDR3 is built from 15 residues. Looked up from germline, CDR1 is SGHNT and CDR2 is YYREEE (reference sequence). The CDR3 bases are TGTGCCAGCAGGGAAAACGGACGGAGGCAAGAGACCCAGTACTTC. Translated: CASRENGRRQETQYF.

The rearrangement links TRBV5-4 to TRBJ2-4, with a possible D match to TRBD1 (7 bases). Trimming removed 0 bases from V and 0 bases from J, with 13 bases in between. Germline V gene data show CDR1 as SGHNT and CDR2 as YYREEE (reference sequence). The CDR3 has 17 residues. CDR3 residues: CASSLDGGGAAKNIQYF. CDR3 sequence (DNA): TGTGCCAGCAGCTTGGATGGAGGGGGCGCAGCCAAAAACATTCAGTACTTC.

The genes are TRBV6-5 and TRBJ1-1; TRBD1 agrees at 7 bases. Germline CDR1 MNHEY, CDR2 SVGAGI. There are 14 residues in the CDR3. Losses at the gene ends were 8 bases for V and 1 base for J; bases not matched to a gene: 7. For the CDR3, the DNA is TGTGCCAGCGGACCACAGGGGACGAACACTGAAGCTTTCTTT. This gives the protein CASGPQGTNTEAFF.

This chain links TRBV6-1 with TRBJ1-5; a possible D gene is TRBD1 (6 bases). Trimming removed 8 bases from V and 0 bases from J, with 17 bases in between. Germline loops: CDR1 MNHNS, CDR2 SASEGT. This CDR3 has 16 amino acids. This CDR3 reads CASCGGLILSNQPQHF. DNA for the CDR3: TGTGCCAGCTGTGGGGGCTTGATTCTTAGCAATCAGCCCCAGCATTTT.

The chain combines TRBV5-4 with TRBJ2-3; possibly TRBD1 for D (6 bases). The CDR3 totals 15 residues. The germline V gene has CDR1 SGHNT and CDR2 YYREEE (reference sequence). Trimming removed 0 bases from V and 2 bases from J, with 10 bases in between. In DNA form, the CDR3 reads TGTGCCAGCAGCTTGGGTGGGGGCGACACAGATACGCAGTATTTT. Amino acids: CASSLGGGDTDTQYF.